The text below deals with one T cell receptor beta chain. Sequencing used immunoSEQ multiplex PCR; TCRdb keeps in-frame clones, though not all of them. The sample records approximately 380,000 clones, about 88% being singletons. The source of the sample is a study of blood T cell repertoires in COVID-19. Germline values: CDR1 MNHEY, CDR2 SVGEGT. This CDR3 is 15 amino acids long. Trimming removed 4 bases from V and 0 bases from J, with 9 bases in between. The V gene is TRBV6-2 or TRBV6-3, the J gene TRBJ2-2; D call uncertain. The sample taken for sequencing was PBMCs or T cells enriched from blood (not recorded which). This sequence originates from a woman in her late teens or twenties who had recovered from COVID-19. CDR3: CASSLHLPNTGELFF. The CDR3 DNA reads as TGTGCCAGCAGTTTACATCTTCCGAACACCGGGGAGCTGTTTTTT.